Below, one TCR beta chain is given with its context. What it recognizes is unknown. CDR1 is KGHSH and CDR2 is LQKENI in the germline V gene. V was cut by 5 bases and J by 2 bases, with 15 bases left in between. The CDR3 covers 15 residues. These data originate in a study of T cell responses to AZD1222 COVID-19 vaccine. Study results and limitations: Spike-specific TCR breadth and depth went up after people got two AZD1222 doses.

Here immunoSEQ multiplex PCR was the method, and the copy in TCRdb shows in-frame clones only, minus some. Of about 120,000 clones listed, roughly 90% are singletons. The sample here was peripheral blood, taken 28 days after the second AZD1222 dose. The clonotype was recovered from an adult who received the AZD1222 COVID-19 vaccine. The V call is TRBV18, the J call TRBJ1-1, with D perhaps TRBD1 (6 bases). CDR3 nucleotide sequence: TGTGCCAGCTCAGGACAGAGGCCACCTAACACTGAAGCTTTCTTT. It is translated as CASSGQRPPNTEAFF.